These T cell receptor beta chains were read from a single sample in a study of CD8 T cells in Susac syndrome. One entry per CDR3 protein, called by TCRdb with MiXCR from the immunoSEQ multiplex PCR reads. Among roughly 180,000 distinct CDR3 sequences listed, about 95% were seen once. The sequenced material came from CD4+ T cells from PBMCs. The receptors were gathered from a human donor in good health. Each CDR3 is given with its conserved first and last residue. Each record gives: CDR3 DNA, CDR3 protein, clone size, J gene, V gene, D gene. A D gene is named only where the DNA matches it firmly. Size is stated for part of the rows, as once, few or many counts, or as a class when the clone is expanded.

cdr3_nt: TGTGCCAGCAGCGTAGGCGGGAGGCTTTACAATGAGCAGTTCTTC; cdr3_aa: CASSVGGRLYNEQFF; clone_size: .; j_call: TRBJ2-1; v_call: TRBV9; d_call: TRBD2
cdr3_nt: TGCAGCGTTGAAATGCTAGCGAAGTATCGGGAGACCCAGTACTTC; cdr3_aa: CSVEMLAKYRETQYF; clone_size: .; j_call: TRBJ2-5; v_call: TRBV29-1; d_call: .
cdr3_nt: TGCGCCAGCAGCCAAGATAGTCGGTTTGAGCAGTTCTTC; cdr3_aa: CASSQDSRFEQFF; clone_size: .; j_call: TRBJ2-1; v_call: TRBV4-3; d_call: .
cdr3_nt: TGCAGCGTGGATTGGGAAGGACTAGCCACAGATACGCAGTATTTT; cdr3_aa: CSVDWEGLATDTQYF; clone_size: once; j_call: TRBJ2-3; v_call: TRBV29-1; d_call: TRBD2
cdr3_nt: TGTGCCAGCAGCTGGACTAGCGGAGGCACAGATACGCAGTATTTT; cdr3_aa: CASSWTSGGTDTQYF; clone_size: .; j_call: TRBJ2-3; v_call: TRBV7-2; d_call: TRBD2
cdr3_nt: TGCAGCGTTTCTTTACCCAGGGGTGTAGACTATGGCTACACCTTC; cdr3_aa: CSVSLPRGVDYGYTF; clone_size: .; j_call: TRBJ1-2; v_call: TRBV29-1; d_call: .
cdr3_nt: TGCAGTGCTAGAGGCCCCCTAACCGGGAGTGAAGATGAGCAGTTCTTC; cdr3_aa: CSARGPLTGSEDEQFF; clone_size: .; j_call: TRBJ2-1; v_call: TRBV20-1; d_call: .
cdr3_nt: TGTGCCAGCAGTTTTGGAACTAGCGGGACGGAATACAATGAGCAGTTCTTC; cdr3_aa: CASSFGTSGTEYNEQFF; clone_size: .; j_call: TRBJ2-1; v_call: TRBV27; d_call: TRBD2
cdr3_nt: TGTGCCAGCAGTGATCCCCCCTCTGGGGCCAACGTCCTGACTTTC; cdr3_aa: CASSDPPSGANVLTF; clone_size: .; j_call: TRBJ2-6; v_call: TRBV25-1; d_call: .
cdr3_nt: TGCGGCTGGGGTCGGGATAGGGGCTACACCTTC; cdr3_aa: CGWGRDRGYTF; clone_size: once; j_call: TRBJ1-2; v_call: TRBV20-1; d_call: .
cdr3_nt: TGCAGTGCTAGACTTACTAGCGACTATACGCAGTATTTT; cdr3_aa: CSARLTSDYTQYF; clone_size: .; j_call: TRBJ2-3; v_call: TRBV20-1; d_call: TRBD2
cdr3_nt: TGTGCCAGCAGTCCCCCCCCGCCGCAAGGAGAGACCCAGTACTTC; cdr3_aa: CASSPPPPQGETQYF; clone_size: once; j_call: TRBJ2-5; v_call: TRBV28; d_call: .
cdr3_nt: TGCAGTGCTACAAGTAGCGGAAGCTCCTACGAGCAGTACTTC; cdr3_aa: CSATSSGSSYEQYF; clone_size: .; j_call: TRBJ2-7; v_call: TRBV20-1; d_call: .
cdr3_nt: TGCAGTGCTAGGTTTCTTTTCCCGGCCTATGGCTACACCTTC; cdr3_aa: CSARFLFPAYGYTF; clone_size: .; j_call: TRBJ1-2; v_call: TRBV20-1; d_call: .
cdr3_nt: TGCAGCGTTGAGGGTAGGCTCGCAGATACGCAGTATTTT; cdr3_aa: CSVEGRLADTQYF; clone_size: .; j_call: TRBJ2-3; v_call: TRBV29-1; d_call: .
cdr3_nt: TGCGCCAGCAGCCTATGGGGCCTAGAGGCCAACGTCCTGACTTTC; cdr3_aa: CASSLWGLEANVLTF; clone_size: .; j_call: TRBJ2-6; v_call: TRBV5-1; d_call: .
cdr3_nt: TGTGCCAGCACCCCCTTACCTGGGGCCAACGTCCTGACTTTC; cdr3_aa: CASTPLPGANVLTF; clone_size: .; j_call: TRBJ2-6; v_call: TRBV7-2; d_call: .
cdr3_nt: TGCAGTGCTAGGCCCAGAGGGGGCGCGGGAGATACGCAGTATTTT; cdr3_aa: CSARPRGGAGDTQYF; clone_size: .; j_call: TRBJ2-3; v_call: TRBV20-1; d_call: TRBD1
cdr3_nt: TGTGCCTGGAGTGTGTGGGGGGCCGGGGAGCTGTTTTTT; cdr3_aa: CAWSVWGAGELFF; clone_size: .; j_call: TRBJ2-2; v_call: TRBV30; d_call: .
cdr3_nt: TGTGCCAGCAGTTCAGTGGACAGAACTACTGGGGAGCAGTACTTC; cdr3_aa: CASSSVDRTTGEQYF; clone_size: once; j_call: TRBJ2-7; v_call: TRBV28; d_call: .
cdr3_nt: TGCAGTGCTAGATCCCCCCGGCCTGGGCAGTACTTC; cdr3_aa: CSARSPRPGQYF; clone_size: .; j_call: TRBJ2-7; v_call: TRBV20-1; d_call: .